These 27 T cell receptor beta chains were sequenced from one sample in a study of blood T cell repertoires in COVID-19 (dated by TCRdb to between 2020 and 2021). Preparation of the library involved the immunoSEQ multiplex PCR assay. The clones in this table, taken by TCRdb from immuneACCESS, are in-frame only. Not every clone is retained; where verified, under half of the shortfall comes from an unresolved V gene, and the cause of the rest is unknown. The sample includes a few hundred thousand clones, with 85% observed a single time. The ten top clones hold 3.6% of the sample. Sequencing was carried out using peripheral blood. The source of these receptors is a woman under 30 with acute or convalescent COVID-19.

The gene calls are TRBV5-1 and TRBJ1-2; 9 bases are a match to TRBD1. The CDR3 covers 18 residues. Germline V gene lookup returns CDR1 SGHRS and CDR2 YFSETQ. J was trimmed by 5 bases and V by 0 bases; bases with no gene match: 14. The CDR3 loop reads CASSLVRGTGSSGYGYTF. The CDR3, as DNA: TGCGCCAGCAGCTTGGTCCGGGGGACAGGGTCTTCTGGGTATGGCTACACCTTC.

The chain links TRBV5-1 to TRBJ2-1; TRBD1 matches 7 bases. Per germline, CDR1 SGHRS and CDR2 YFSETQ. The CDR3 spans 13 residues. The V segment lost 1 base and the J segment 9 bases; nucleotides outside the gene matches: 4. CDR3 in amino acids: CASSLPGGSEQFF. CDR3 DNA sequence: TGCGCCAGCAGCTTGCCAGGGGGAAGTGAGCAGTTCTTC.

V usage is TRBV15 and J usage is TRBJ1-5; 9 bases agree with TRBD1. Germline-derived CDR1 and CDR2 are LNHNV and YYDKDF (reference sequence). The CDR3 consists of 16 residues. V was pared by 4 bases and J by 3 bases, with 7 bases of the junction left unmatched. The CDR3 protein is CATSKGQGFLNQPQHF. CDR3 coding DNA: TGTGCCACCAGCAAGGGACAGGGTTTTCTCAATCAGCCCCAGCATTTT.

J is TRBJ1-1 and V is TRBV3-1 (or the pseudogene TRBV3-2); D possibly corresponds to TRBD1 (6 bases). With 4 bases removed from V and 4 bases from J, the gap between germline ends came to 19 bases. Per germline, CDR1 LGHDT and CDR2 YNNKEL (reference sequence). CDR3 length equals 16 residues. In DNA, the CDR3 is TGTGCCAGCAGCCGCAGCCTGCGGGGGGGCAGCACTGAAGCTTTCTTT. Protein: CASSRSLRGGSTEAFF.

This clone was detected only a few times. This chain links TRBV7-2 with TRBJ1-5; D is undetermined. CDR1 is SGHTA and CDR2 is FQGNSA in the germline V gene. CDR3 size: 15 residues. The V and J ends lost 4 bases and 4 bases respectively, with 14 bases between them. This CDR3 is CASSWSQSNNQPQHF. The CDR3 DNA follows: TGTGCCAGCAGCTGGAGTCAGTCGAATAATCAGCCCCAGCATTTT. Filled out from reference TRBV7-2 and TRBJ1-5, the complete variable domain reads GAGVSQSPSNKVTEKGKDVELRCDPISGHTALYWYRQSLGQGLEFLIYFQGNSAPDKSGLPSDRFSAERTGGSVSTLTIQRTQQEDSAVYLCASSWSQSNNQPQHFGDGTRLSIL.

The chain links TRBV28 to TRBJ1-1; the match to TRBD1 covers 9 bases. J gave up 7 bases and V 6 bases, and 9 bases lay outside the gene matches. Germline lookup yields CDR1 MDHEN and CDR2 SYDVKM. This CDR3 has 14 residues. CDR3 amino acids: CASRLDRGFIEAFF. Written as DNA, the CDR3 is TGTGCCAGCAGGCTCGACAGGGGGTTTATTGAAGCTTTCTTT.

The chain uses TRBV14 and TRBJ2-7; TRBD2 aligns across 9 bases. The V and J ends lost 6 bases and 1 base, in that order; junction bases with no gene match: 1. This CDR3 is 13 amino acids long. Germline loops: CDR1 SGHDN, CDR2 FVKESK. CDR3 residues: CASRAGGSYEQYF. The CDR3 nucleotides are TGTGCCAGCAGGGCGGGGGGGTCCTACGAGCAGTACTTC.

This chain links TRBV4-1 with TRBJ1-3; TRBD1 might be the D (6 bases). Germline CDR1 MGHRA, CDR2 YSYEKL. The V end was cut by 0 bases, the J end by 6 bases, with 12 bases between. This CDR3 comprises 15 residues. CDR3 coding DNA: TGCGCCAGCAGCCAAGAGGCGGCAGGGGCAAACACCATATATTTT. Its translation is CASSQEAAGANTIYF.

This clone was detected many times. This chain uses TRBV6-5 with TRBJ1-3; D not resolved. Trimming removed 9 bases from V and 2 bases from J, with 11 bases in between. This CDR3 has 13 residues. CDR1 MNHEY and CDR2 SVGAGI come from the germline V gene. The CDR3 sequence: CASQVPTGNTIYF. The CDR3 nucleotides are TGTGCCAGTCAGGTCCCCACTGGAAACACCATATATTTT.

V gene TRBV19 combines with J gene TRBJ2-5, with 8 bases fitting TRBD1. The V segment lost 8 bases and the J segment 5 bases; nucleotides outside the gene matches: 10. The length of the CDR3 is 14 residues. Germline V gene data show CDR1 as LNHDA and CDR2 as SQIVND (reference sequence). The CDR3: CASQLSGGRETQYF. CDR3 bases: TGTGCCAGTCAATTGTCAGGGGGCCGGGAGACCCAGTACTTC.

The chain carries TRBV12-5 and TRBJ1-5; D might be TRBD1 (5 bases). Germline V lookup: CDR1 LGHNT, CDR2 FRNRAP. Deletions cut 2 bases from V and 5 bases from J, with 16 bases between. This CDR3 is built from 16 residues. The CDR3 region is CASGLSGEIRDQPQHF. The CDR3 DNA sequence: TGTGCTAGTGGTTTGTCGGGGGAAATAAGGGATCAGCCCCAGCATTTT.

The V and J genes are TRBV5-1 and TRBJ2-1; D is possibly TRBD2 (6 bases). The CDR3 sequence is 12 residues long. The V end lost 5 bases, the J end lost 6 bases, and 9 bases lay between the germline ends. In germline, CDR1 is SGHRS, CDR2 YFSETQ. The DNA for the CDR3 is TGCGCCAGCAGTCGGGACTCCAATGAGCAGTTCTTC. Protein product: CASSRDSNEQFF. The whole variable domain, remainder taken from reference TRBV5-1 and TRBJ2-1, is KAGVTQTPRYLIKTRGQQVTLSCSPISGHRSVSWYQQTPGQGLQFLFEYFSETQRNKGNFPGRFSGRQFSNSRSEMNVSTLELGDSALYLCASSRDSNEQFFGPGTRLTVL.

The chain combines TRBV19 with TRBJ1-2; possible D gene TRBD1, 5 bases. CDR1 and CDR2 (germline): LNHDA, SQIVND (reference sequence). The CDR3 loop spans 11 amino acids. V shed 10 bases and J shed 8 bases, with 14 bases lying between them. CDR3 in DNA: TGTGCCACGCGCAGGGTGAGCGGCTACACCTTC. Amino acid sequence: CATRRVSGYTF.

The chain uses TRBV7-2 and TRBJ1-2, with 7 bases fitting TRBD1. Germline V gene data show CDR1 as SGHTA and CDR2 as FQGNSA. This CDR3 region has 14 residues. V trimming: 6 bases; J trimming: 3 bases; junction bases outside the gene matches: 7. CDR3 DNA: TGTGCCAGCAGTTTGGGACAGCCCGACTATGGCTACACCTTC. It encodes CASSLGQPDYGYTF.

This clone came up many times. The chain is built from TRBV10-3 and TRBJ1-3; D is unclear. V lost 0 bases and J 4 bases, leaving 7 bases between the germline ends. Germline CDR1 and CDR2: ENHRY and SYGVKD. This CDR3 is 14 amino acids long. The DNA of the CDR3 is TGTGCCATCAGTGAGTCCCGGGAAGGAAACACCATATATTTT. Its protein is CAISESREGNTIYF.

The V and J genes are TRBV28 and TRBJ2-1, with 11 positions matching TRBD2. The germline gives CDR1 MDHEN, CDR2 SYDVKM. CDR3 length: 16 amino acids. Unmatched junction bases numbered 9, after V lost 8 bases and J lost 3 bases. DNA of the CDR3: TGTGCCAGCCGGACCGGGACTAGCGGTAACTACAATGAGCAGTTCTTC. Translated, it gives CASRTGTSGNYNEQFF.

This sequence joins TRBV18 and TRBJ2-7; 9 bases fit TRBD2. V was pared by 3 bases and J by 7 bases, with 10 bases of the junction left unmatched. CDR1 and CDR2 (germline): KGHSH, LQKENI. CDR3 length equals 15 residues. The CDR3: CASSPIAGASSEQYF. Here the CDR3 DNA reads TGTGCCAGCTCACCCATAGCGGGGGCGTCTAGTGAGCAGTACTTC.

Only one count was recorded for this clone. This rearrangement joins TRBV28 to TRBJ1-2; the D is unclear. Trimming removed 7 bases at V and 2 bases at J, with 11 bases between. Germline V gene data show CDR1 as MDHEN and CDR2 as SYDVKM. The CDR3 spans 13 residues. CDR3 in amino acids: CASKKGVNYGYTF. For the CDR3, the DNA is TGTGCCAGCAAAAAGGGAGTAAACTATGGCTACACCTTC.

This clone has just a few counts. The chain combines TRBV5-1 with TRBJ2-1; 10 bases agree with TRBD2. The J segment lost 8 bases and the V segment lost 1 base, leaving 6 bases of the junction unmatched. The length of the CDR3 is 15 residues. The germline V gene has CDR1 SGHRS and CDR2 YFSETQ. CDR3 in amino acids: CASSLLSSGSDEQFF. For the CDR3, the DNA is TGCGCCAGCAGCTTGTTGTCTAGCGGGAGCGATGAGCAGTTCTTC.

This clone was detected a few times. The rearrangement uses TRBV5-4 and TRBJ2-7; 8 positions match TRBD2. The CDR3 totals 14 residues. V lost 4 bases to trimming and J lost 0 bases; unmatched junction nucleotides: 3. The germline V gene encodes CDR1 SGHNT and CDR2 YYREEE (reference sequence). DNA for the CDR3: TGTGCCAGCAGCCGGGAGGGTAGCTCCTACGAGCAGTACTTC. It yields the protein CASSREGSSYEQYF. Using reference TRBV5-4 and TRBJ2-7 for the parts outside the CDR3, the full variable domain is ETGVTQSPTHLIKTRGQQVTLRCSSQSGHNTVSWYQQALGQGPQFIFQYYREEENGRGNFPPRFSGLQFPNYSSELNVNALELDDSALYLCASSREGSSYEQYFGPGTRLTVT.

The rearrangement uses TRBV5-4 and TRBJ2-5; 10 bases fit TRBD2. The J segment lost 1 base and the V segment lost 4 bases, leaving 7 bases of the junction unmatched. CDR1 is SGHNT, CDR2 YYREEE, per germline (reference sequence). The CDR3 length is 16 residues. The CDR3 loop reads CASSNPSGGAQETQYF. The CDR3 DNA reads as TGTGCCAGCAGCAACCCGAGCGGGGGGGCCCAAGAGACCCAGTACTTC.

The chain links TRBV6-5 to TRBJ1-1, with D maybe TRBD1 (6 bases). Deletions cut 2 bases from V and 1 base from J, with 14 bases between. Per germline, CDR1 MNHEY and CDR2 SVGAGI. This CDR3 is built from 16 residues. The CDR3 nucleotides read TGTGCCAGCAGTTACAGCGGGACATTCGGGAACACTGAAGCTTTCTTT. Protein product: CASSYSGTFGNTEAFF.

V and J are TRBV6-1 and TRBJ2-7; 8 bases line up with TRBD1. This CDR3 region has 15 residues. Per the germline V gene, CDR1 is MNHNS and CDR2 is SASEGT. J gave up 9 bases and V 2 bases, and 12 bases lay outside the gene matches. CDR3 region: CASSESRTGSTGQYF. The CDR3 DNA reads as TGTGCCAGCAGTGAATCTCGGACAGGGTCTACCGGGCAGTACTTC.

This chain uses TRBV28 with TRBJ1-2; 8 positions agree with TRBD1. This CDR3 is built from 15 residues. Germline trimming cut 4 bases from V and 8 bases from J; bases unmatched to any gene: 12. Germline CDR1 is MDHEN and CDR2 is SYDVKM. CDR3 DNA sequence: TGTGCCAGCAGTTCCCTCTCGACAGGGGCGGTAGGCTACACCTTC. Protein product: CASSSLSTGAVGYTF.

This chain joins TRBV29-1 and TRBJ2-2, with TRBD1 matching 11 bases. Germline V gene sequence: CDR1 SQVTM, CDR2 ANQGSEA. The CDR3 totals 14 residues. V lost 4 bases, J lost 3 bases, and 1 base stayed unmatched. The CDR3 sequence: CSVGGQGDTGELFF. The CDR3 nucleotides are TGCAGCGTTGGGGGACAGGGGGACACCGGGGAGCTGTTTTTT.

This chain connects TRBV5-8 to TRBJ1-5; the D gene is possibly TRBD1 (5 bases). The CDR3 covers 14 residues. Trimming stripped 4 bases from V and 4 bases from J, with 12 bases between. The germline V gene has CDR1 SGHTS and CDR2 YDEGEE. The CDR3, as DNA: TGTGCCAGCAGCGTGAGTCCAGGGAATCAGCCCCAGCATTTT. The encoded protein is CASSVSPGNQPQHF.

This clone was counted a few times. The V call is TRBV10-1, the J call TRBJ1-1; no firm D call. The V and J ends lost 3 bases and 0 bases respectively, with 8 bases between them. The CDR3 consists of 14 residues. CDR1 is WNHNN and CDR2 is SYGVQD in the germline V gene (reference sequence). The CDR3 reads CASSEEGLNTEAFF. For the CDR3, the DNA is TGCGCCAGCAGTGAAGAGGGCCTGAACACTGAAGCTTTCTTT.